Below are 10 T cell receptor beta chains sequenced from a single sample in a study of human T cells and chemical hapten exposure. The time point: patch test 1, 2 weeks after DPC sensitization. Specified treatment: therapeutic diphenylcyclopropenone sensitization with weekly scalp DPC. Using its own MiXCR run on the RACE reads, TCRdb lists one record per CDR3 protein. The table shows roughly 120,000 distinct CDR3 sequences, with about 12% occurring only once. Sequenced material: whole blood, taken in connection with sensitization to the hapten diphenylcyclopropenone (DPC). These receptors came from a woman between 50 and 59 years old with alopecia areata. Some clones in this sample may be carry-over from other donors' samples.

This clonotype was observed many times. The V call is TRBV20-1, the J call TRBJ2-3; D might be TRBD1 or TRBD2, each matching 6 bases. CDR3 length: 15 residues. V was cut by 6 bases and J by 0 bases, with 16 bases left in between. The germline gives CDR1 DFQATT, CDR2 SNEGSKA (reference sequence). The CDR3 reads CSAKRGGTSTDTQYF. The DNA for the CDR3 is TGCAGTGCCAAAAGAGGGGGGACTAGCACAGATACGCAGTATTTT.

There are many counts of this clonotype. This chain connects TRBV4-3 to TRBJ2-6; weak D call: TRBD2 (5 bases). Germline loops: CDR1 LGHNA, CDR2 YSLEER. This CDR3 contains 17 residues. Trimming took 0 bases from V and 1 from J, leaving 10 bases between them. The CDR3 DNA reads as TGCGCCAGCAGCCAAGATATCGGGGTGTCTGGGGCCAACGTCCTGACTTTC. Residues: CASSQDIGVSGANVLTF.

The CDR3 is CASSLGGRDEAFF. The CDR3 bases are TGTGCCAGCAGCTTAGGGGGAAGGGATGAAGCTTTCTTT. This chain connects TRBV7-9 to TRBJ1-1; D not certain. The germline V gene encodes CDR1 SEHNR and CDR2 FQNEAQ (reference sequence). V was pared by 1 base and J by 7 bases, with 10 bases between. The CDR3 runs 13 residues.

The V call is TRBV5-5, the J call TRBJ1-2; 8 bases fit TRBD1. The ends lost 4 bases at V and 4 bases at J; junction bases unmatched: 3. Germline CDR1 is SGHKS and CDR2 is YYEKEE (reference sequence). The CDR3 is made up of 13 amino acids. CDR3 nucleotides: TGTGCCAGCAGCCAGGGACAGGTCTATGGCTACACCTTC. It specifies CASSQGQVYGYTF.

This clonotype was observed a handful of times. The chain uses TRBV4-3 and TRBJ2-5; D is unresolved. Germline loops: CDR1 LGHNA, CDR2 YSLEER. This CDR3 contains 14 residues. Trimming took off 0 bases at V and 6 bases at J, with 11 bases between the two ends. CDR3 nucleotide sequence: TGCGCCAGCAGCCAAGATCGAGGCGTGAAGACCCAGTACTTC. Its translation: CASSQDRGVKTQYF.

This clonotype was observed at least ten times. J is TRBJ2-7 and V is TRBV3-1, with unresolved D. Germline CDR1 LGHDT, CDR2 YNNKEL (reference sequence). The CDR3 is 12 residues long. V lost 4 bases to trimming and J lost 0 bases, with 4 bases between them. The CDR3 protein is CASSPSSYEQYF. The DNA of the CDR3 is TGTGCCAGCAGCCCTTCCTCCTACGAGCAGTACTTC.

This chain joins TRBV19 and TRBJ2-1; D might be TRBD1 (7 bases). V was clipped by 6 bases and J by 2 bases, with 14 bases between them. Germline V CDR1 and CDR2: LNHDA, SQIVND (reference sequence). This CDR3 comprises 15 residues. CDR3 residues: CASSLRGEPYNEQFF. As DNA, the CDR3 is TGTGCCAGTAGCCTCAGGGGGGAACCCTACAATGAGCAGTTCTTC.

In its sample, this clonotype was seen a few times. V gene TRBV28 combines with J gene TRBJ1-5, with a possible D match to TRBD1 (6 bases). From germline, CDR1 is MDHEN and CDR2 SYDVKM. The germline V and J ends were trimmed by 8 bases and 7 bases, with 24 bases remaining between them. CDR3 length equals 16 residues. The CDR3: CASCQFRGGARQPQHF. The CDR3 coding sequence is TGTGCCAGCTGCCAGTTTAGGGGGGGCGCGCGGCAGCCCCAGCATTTT.

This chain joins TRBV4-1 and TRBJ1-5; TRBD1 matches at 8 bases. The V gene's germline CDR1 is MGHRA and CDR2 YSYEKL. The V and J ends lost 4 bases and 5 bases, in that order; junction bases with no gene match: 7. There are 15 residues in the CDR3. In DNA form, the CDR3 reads TGCGCCAGCAGCCGGGGTGGACAGGGATATCAGCCCCAGCATTTT. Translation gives CASSRGGQGYQPQHF.

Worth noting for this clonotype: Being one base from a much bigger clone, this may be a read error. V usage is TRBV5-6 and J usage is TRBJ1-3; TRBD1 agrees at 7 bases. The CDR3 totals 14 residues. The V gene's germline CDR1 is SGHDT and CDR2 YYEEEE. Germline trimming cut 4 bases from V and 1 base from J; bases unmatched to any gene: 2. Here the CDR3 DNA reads TGTGCCAGCAGCCCGACAGGGTCTGGAAACACCATATATTTT. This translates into CASSPTGSGNTIYF.